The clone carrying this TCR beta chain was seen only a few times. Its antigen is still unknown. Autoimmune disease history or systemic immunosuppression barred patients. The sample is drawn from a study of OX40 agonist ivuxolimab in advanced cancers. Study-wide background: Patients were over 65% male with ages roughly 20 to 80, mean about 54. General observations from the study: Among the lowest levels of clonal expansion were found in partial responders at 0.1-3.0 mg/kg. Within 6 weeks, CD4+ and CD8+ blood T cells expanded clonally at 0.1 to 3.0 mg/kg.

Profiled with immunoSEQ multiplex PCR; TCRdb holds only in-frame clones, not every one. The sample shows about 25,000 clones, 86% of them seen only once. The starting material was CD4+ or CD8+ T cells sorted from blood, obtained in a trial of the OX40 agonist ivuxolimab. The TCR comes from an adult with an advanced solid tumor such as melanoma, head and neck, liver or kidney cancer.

Here the CDR3 DNA reads TGTGCCAGCAGTCCCTCGGACAGGGGAATCTACGAGCAGTACTTC. Protein: CASSPSDRGIYEQYF. The chain employs TRBV2 and TRBJ2-7; 9 bases align to TRBD1. J lost 3 bases, V lost 5 bases, and 8 bases had no gene match. This CDR3 spans 15 amino acids. Germline V CDR1 and CDR2: SNHLY, FYNNEI. The whole variable domain, filled in from reference TRBV2 and TRBJ2-7, reads EPEVTQTPSHQVTQMGQEVILRCVPISNHLYFYWYRQILGQKVEFLVSFYNNEISEKSEIFDDQFSVERPDGSNFTLKIRSTKLEDSAMYFCASSPSDRGIYEQYFGPGTRLTVT.